This entry features one T cell receptor beta chain sequence. The antigen it binds to is not known. Within one base of it there is no much larger clone, and no base qualities were kept. This specimen belongs to a study of blood T cell repertoires in COVID-19 (TCRdb year 2020). Some background on the complete study: The collaborator samples originated in the United States, Italy and Spain and spanned the acute and convalescent phases of COVID-19. The sample metadata nearly always contained a de-identified subject ID, COVID-19 status, age in years and sex. The repertoires were made available in a free public database intended to serve as a resource for research on the immune response to SARS-CoV-2. The material from the prospective study consisted of cDNA or gDNA derived from T cells, B-cell-depleted T cells, or PBMCs. HLA class I and class II types, where available, came from metadata supplied by the sample provider rather than from assay-based typing. Subjects who had been exposed to COVID-19, were actively infected with it, or had recovered from it provided the deeply sampled blood TCRbeta repertoires that made up the dataset. Samples came from the ongoing ImmuneRACE study (first 160 participants) plus 1,254 subjects from 6 global collaborators. Points the paper makes about the study in general: How much clinical and demographic metadata was included differed by source and by participant, and the metadata was provided uncurated.

The immunoSEQ Assay, a bias-controlled multiplex PCR, was used to amplify TCRbeta CDR3 regions from genomic DNA. The published analysis was carried out like this. The number of nucleated cells in each sample was estimated from the amplification of reference gene primers within the assay. To quantify the absolute abundance of each unique TCRbeta CDR3 rearrangement, sequence reads were collapsed and filtered. For each sample, productive Simpson clonality was calculated by taking the square root of Simpson's diversity index across productive rearrangements. TCRdb carries this immuneACCESS record with in-frame sequences only. Its versions omit some clonotypes, under half of them owing to an unresolved V gene in the studies checked, with the rest unexplained. The V and J calls and clone size come from that table; D and trimming were worked out from the DNA. Counted in this sample were around 99,000 clones; over 60% of them appeared once. The ten top clones hold about 4.5% of the sample.

The CDR3 contains 13 residues, cysteine and phenylalanine counted. Only CDR3 DNA remains: 39 bases, in frame from the first base. CDR1 and CDR2 were assigned from the germline V gene as MNHEY and SVGEGT. V lost 4 bases and J lost 4 bases; the stretch between them is 10 bases long. Whole blood was collected in K2EDTA tubes by collaborating institutions according to the institutions' own protocols. Collaborator samples were shipped for TCRbeta analysis as frozen whole blood, isolated PBMCs, or DNA extracted from either sample type. This receptor chain uses TRBV6-2 or TRBV6-3 and TRBJ1-1, with TRBD1 as a weak D call on 5 bases. Sequencing input: peripheral blood. This TCR was recovered from a human donor in a cohort sampled during active or convalescent COVID-19. For the CDR3, the sequence is CASSFQGLTEAFF. DNA sequence: TGTGCCAGCAGTTTCCAGGGACTCACTGAAGCTTTCTTT.